The following is a T cell receptor (beta chain) sequence with its context. This clonotype turned up a few times. Its binding antigen is unknown. Base quality data are lacking; no much larger clone is found one base away. The time point label here, explained by the study, means: patch test 1, 2 weeks after DPC sensitization. The sample's treatment or condition label is to be understood as: therapeutic diphenylcyclopropenone sensitization with weekly scalp DPC. At each patch-test visit, blood was drawn before the patch test was applied. Patients were eligible if aged 18 to 70, diagnosed with alopecia and judged suitable for DPC therapy, and pregnant patients were excluded. Total RNA was extracted from unfractionated whole blood that had been collected in Tempus Blood RNA tubes. Library generation was performed with RACE. Sequenced using a NextSeq 500. Library preparation attached unique molecular identifiers to individual cDNA molecules for quantitative, reproducible TCR counting. For every blood RNA sample, sequencing covered both the TCR alpha and TCR beta chains. In the source study's methods: Samples had a median of roughly 91,000 TCRs, with a range from 23,224 to 690,600. V, J and CDR3 annotation of the TCR reads was carried out using the Decombinator software suite. To make PS versus PT1 abundance plots, every sample was subsampled to the same number of TCRs (28,000). TCRs were defined as expanded if absent before sensitization and observed at least eight times at the 2-week time point. TCRdb reprocessed the public reads (quality trimming at Q25 with fastp, clone calling with MiXCR) and kept in-frame beta chains. Every distinct CDR3 protein forms one entry, paired with its most common genes and DNA. The V and J calls and clone size come from TCRdb's table, not from the authors' own analysis. For this sample the table gives 300,000 to 450,000 distinct CDR3 sequences, of which 4.8% were detected only once. The ten top clones hold approximately 2.1% of the sample.

The data originate from a study of human T cells and chemical hapten exposure (dated by TCRdb to 2020 to 2022). Broadly, across the study: For sensitization, 2% DPC in acetone was applied to a roughly 2 cm by roughly 2 cm area of upper inner arm skin. Patients additionally received weekly therapeutic DPC doses to the scalp throughout the approximately 25-week study period. Patch testing on the upper back used Finn chambers containing 0.01% DPC, with scoring done after 6 days according to International Contact Dermatitis Research Group standards. Alopecia areata with under or over 50% scalp involvement, alopecia totalis and alopecia universalis were represented in the patient cohort, which was mostly female. Libraries were pooled for sequencing, and variation in per-sample TCR yields was attributed mainly to small differences in library volumes within the pool. In alopecia patients, the study followed how the peripheral blood TCR repertoire changed in vivo over primary and secondary sensitization to diphenylcyclopropenone (DPC), a hapten. Blood samples were taken from patients before sensitization (week 0) and then at 2, 6 and about 24 weeks after DPC sensitization. Roughly 30 alopecia patients gave blood for TCR sequencing at one to four time points (pre-sensitization, 2, 6 and 24 weeks). What the research found in general, with its limitations: The number of PT1 expanded TCRs positively correlated with patch test score, significant at thresholds 8, 16 and 32 but not 4. Alopecia, a presumed autoimmune disease, was present in all patients, so the immune response of the patients might differ from that of healthy individuals. After repeated subsampling, the strength of the expansion versus patch-test correlation and the threshold at which it became significant changed. DPC sensitization did not change how many TCRs were above 1 in 1000 frequency, and no evidence was found of alterations in global repertoire structure. Significantly more large CDR3 similarity clusters were formed by expanded TCRs than by pre-sensitization or healthy control sets, consistent with antigen-driven responses.

The sample consisted of whole blood, taken in connection with sensitization to the hapten diphenylcyclopropenone (DPC). This TCR derives from a woman aged 45 to 65 with alopecia areata. Some clones in this sample may be carry-over from other donors' samples.

CDR3 reads: CSARVGGGFKNIQYF. DNA sequence: TGCAGTGCTAGAGTGGGGGGAGGTTTCAAAAACATTCAGTACTTC. The sequence joins TRBV20-1 to TRBJ2-4; the D gene is perhaps TRBD2, from 6 matching bases. The CDR3 covers 15 residues, taking in both the cysteine and the phenylalanine. Only the CDR3 DNA stays, 45 bases, in frame from base 1. CDR1 is given as DFQATT and CDR2 as SNEGSKA, both from the germline V gene (reference sequence). V is shortened by 1 base, J by 3 bases, and the region joining them spans 13 bases.